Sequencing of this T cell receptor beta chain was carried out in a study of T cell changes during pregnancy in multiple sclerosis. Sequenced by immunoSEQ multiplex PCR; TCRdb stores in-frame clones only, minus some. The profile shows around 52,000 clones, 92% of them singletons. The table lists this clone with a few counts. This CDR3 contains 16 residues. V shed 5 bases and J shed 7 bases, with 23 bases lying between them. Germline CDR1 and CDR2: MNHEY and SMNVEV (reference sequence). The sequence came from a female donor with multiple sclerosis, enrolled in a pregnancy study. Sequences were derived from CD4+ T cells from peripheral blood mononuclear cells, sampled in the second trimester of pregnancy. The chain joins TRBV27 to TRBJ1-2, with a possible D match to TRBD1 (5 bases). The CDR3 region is CASSPLGGGGWSGYTF. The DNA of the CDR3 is TGTGCCAGCAGTCCACTGGGCGGTGGGGGGTGGAGTGGCTACACCTTC.